The 11 T cell receptor beta chains reported below all come from one sample, sequenced in a study of cytomegalovirus exposure and HLA in healthy donors. PCR amplification relied on 60 Vbeta primers (plus 13 Jbeta primers). Produced via immunoSEQ multiplex PCR; TCRdb's table is partial and in-frame only. The table shows roughly 130,000 clones, with approximately 67% occurring only once. Input material: PBMCs. These receptors came from a woman between 55 and 75 years old in good health and CMV-seronegative.

V usage is TRBV7-2 and J usage is TRBJ2-5, with D uncertain. V lost 1 base to trimming and J lost 7 bases, with 13 bases between them. The CDR3 spans 14 residues. Per germline, CDR1 SGHTA and CDR2 FQGNSA. The CDR3 coding sequence is TGTGCCAGCAGCTTAGATAAACTACCGGGGACCCAGTACTTC. Translation gives CASSLDKLPGTQYF.

In this sample, this clone turned up a few times. The rearrangement uses TRBV5-4 and TRBJ2-5; D uncertain. Trimming cost V 2 bases and J 2 bases, with 7 bases left between them. Germline V gene data show CDR1 as SGHNT and CDR2 as YYREEE (reference sequence). This CDR3 region has 13 residues. The CDR3 is CASSLTQQETQYF. Here the CDR3 DNA reads TGTGCCAGCAGCTTAACCCAGCAAGAGACCCAGTACTTC.

The V gene is TRBV2, the J gene TRBJ2-7; a weak D match, TRBD1 (6 bases). CDR3 size: 13 residues. CDR1 and CDR2 from the germline V gene are SNHLY and FYNNEI. V was trimmed by 9 bases and J by 0 bases, leaving 12 bases between them. The CDR3 protein is CARLQGSSYEQYF. CDR3 nucleotides: TGTGCCAGGTTACAGGGCAGCTCCTACGAGCAGTACTTC.

V usage is TRBV6-5 and J usage is TRBJ1-2, with TRBD1 identical over 9 bases. The CDR3 sequence is 12 residues long. Germline V gene data show CDR1 as MNHEY and CDR2 as SVGAGI. V lost 8 bases, J lost 4 bases, and 2 bases stayed unmatched. CDR3 DNA: TGTGCCAGCCGGACAGGGGCCTATGGCTACACCTTC. Its translation is CASRTGAYGYTF.

This clone has just a few counts. This rearrangement joins TRBV11-2 to TRBJ2-2; D perhaps matches TRBD2 (6 bases). The length of the CDR3 is 13 residues. Germline CDR1 and CDR2: SGHAT and FQNNGV. V was pared by 2 bases and J by 9 bases, with 10 bases between. CDR3 loop: CASSLRTIRELFF. The CDR3, as DNA: TGTGCCAGCAGCTTAAGGACTATCCGGGAGCTGTTTTTT.

V usage is TRBV18 and J usage is TRBJ2-2, with D unclear. The CDR3 extends over 15 amino acids. V dropped 3 bases and J dropped 5 bases, with 13 bases sitting between them. Germline V gene lookup returns CDR1 KGHSH and CDR2 LQKENI. The CDR3: CASSPNAGYTGELFF. The CDR3 coding sequence is TGTGCCAGCTCACCTAACGCCGGGTATACCGGGGAGCTGTTTTTT.

The rearrangement uses TRBV19 and TRBJ2-1; 9 bases fit TRBD2. The germline CDR1 and CDR2 sequences are LNHDA and SQIVND (reference sequence). CDR3 size: 17 residues. Losses at the gene ends were 1 base for V and 2 bases for J; bases not matched to a gene: 6. CDR3 protein: CASSIGPLAGTYNEQFF. CDR3 bases: TGTGCCAGTAGTATAGGCCCCCTAGCGGGGACCTACAATGAGCAGTTCTTC.

V gene TRBV5-4 combines with J gene TRBJ2-6, with 8 bases matching TRBD1. The CDR3 is 17 residues long. The V gene end was trimmed by 3 bases and the J gene end by 0 bases; junction bases not matched to a gene: 5. Germline values: CDR1 SGHNT, CDR2 YYREEE (reference sequence). The CDR3 is CASSSGQESSGANVLTF. CDR3 bases: TGTGCCAGCAGCTCGGGACAGGAAAGCTCTGGGGCCAACGTCCTGACTTTC. Looking up the rest from reference TRBV5-4 and TRBJ2-6 gives the full variable domain: ETGVTQSPTHLIKTRGQQVTLRCSSQSGHNTVSWYQQALGQGPQFIFQYYREEENGRGNFPPRFSGLQFPNYSSELNVNALELDDSALYLCASSSGQESSGANVLTFGAGSRLTVL.

The V call is TRBV23-1, the J call TRBJ2-3; weak D call: TRBD2 (6 bases). TRBV23-1 is labeled an ORF, and its function is uncertain. The V gene lost 6 bases and the J gene lost 0 bases, with 13 bases spanning the gap. This CDR3 region has 15 residues. CDR3 region: CASSQLARSTDTQYF. As DNA, the CDR3 is TGCGCCAGCAGCCAACTAGCCCGAAGCACAGATACGCAGTATTTT.

This clone has only a few counts. This rearrangement joins TRBV5-6 to TRBJ1-2; D is uncertain. CDR3 length: 14 residues. Germline assignment: CDR1 SGHDT and CDR2 YYEEEE. The V and J ends lost 4 bases and 4 bases respectively, with 14 bases between them. The CDR3 bases are TGTGCCAGCAGCACCTACAGCATTCCCTATGGCTACACCTTC. Its translation: CASSTYSIPYGYTF.

The rearrangement links TRBV7-2 to TRBJ2-7, with 7 bases that match TRBD2. The CDR3 is 15 amino acids. Trimming at V came to 1 base and at J to 4 bases, leaving 7 bases not matched to a gene. Germline V gene sequence: CDR1 SGHTA, CDR2 FQGNSA. CDR3 DNA: TGTGCCAGCAGCTTAGTGGGGCGGGAGAGGTACGAGCAGTACTTC. Protein sequence: CASSLVGRERYEQYF.